This T cell receptor (beta chain) was recorded in a study of cytomegalovirus exposure and HLA in healthy donors. Study-wide points: Among TCR beta chains of equal frequency, HLA-associated ones were more clonally expanded in a later analysis. Solely CMV serostatus was available to characterize immune exposure.

Trimming cost V 5 bases and J 2 bases; bases outside gene matches: 4. This CDR3 has 15 amino acids. CDR1 and CDR2 (germline): SGHVS, FQNEAQ. 60 Vbeta and 13 Jbeta primers were used in PCR. Original handling: Roughly 81 million unique TCR beta chains, roughly 12 million shared, were counted in a later analysis. Libraries were prepared by immunoSEQ multiplex PCR; TCRdb keeps only in-frame clonotypes and omits some of them. V, J and clone size are taken as reported in that table, and D and trimming were inferred from the DNA itself. This sample yields fewer than 200,000 clones, of which roughly 80% are seen a single time; under 7.5% belongs to the top ten. On this clone: The antigen is unknown.

The clonotype comes from a man aged 35 to 55 in good health and CMV-seronegative. V usage is TRBV7-8 and J usage is TRBJ1-5; 9 bases fit TRBD1. The sample was PBMCs. The CDR3 sequence: CASSRDRAGNQPQHF. The CDR3, as DNA: TGTGCCAGCAGCCGGGACAGGGCTGGCAATCAGCCCCAGCATTTT.